The entry below gives a single TCR beta chain sequence along with its context. Its antigen is undetermined. Germline V gives CDR1 SGHAT, CDR2 FQNNGV. Trimming stripped 4 bases from V and 1 base from J, with 16 bases between. The CDR3 has 16 amino acids. Naive CD8 cells were CD45RO-negative, positively selected for CCR7, excluding terminally differentiated effector memory CD45RA+ cells. The study drew all its donors from Caucasian adults living in Nashville, Tennessee. This entry comes from a study of shared clonotypes between healthy human individuals. Findings and limits, study-wide: As a rule, naive subsets had a larger estimated richness than memory subsets.

Clones were sequenced by immunoSEQ multiplex PCR, and TCRdb holds only the in-frame ones, with some missing. The sample lists about 2,100,000 clones; about 93% were seen once. Input material: naive CD8+ T cells from PBMCs. This TCR was recovered from a man aged 18 to 29 in good health. Some clones in this sample may be carry-over from other donors' samples. The V gene is TRBV11-2, the J gene TRBJ2-5; D is unresolved. Here the CDR3 DNA reads TGTGCCAGCAGCTCCTATGGGGTCGGCCCCCAAGAGACCCAGTACTTC. Translating it yields CASSSYGVGPQETQYF.